This TCR beta chain is from a study of OX40 agonist ivuxolimab in advanced cancers. This CDR3 spans 19 amino acids. V lost 1 base and J 2 bases, leaving 21 bases between the germline ends. From germline, CDR1 is SGHAT and CDR2 FQNNGV. About this clone: Its target is unknown.

The method was immunoSEQ multiplex PCR; TCRdb's version includes in-frame clones alone and lacks a portion of them. Of about 93,000 clones detected, roughly 94% appear once; the ten largest clones hold 2% to 3%. Study-wide results and caveats: CD8+ T cells were the subset that, on average, had more expanded clones than CD4+.

The sample consisted of CD4+ or CD8+ T cells sorted from blood, taken in a trial of the OX40 agonist ivuxolimab. This clonotype was sampled from an adult with an advanced solid tumor such as melanoma, head and neck, liver or kidney cancer. The V call is TRBV11-2, the J call TRBJ1-3; D might be TRBD1 (6 bases). The CDR3 is CASSLGRGGPARPGNTIYF. CDR3 sequence (DNA): TGTGCCAGCAGCTTAGGAAGGGGGGGACCGGCGAGGCCTGGAAACACCATATATTTT.